This T cell receptor beta chain came from a study of blood T cell repertoires in COVID-19. Study overall: The study drew acute and convalescent COVID-19 samples from the United States, Italy and Spain. Sources were T cells, B-cell-depleted T cells, or PBMCs; the material itself was cDNA or gDNA.

Trimming took 8 bases from V and 7 from J; bases not matched to a gene: 16. Germline CDR1 is KGHDR and CDR2 is SFDVKD. CDR3 length: 17 amino acids. As processed by the authors: Using reference gene primer amplification, nucleated cell counts were estimated. TCRdb's copy holds only in-frame clones and misses some; the assay was immunoSEQ multiplex PCR. For V, J and clone size, that table is used; D and trimming come from the DNA. The table includes about 180,000 clones, around 85% detected once. This TCR came from a man aged 60 to 75 with acute or convalescent COVID-19. The sequenced material came from peripheral blood. The chain combines TRBV24-1 with TRBJ1-2, with 12 bases lining up with TRBD1. The CDR3 bases are TGTGCCACCAACGACCCCCGAGCCGGGACAGGGGGCTTTGGCTACACCTTC. Residues: CATNDPRAGTGGFGYTF.